Listed below are T cell receptor beta chains from one sample, sequenced in a study of CD4 T cells in relation to SARS-CoV-2 and coronaviruses. Generated by immunoSEQ multiplex PCR, the TCRdb table keeps only in-frame clones and is missing some. This sample has around 9,700 clones, with 65% to 75% found just once. These TCRs' antigens remain unknown. Input material: CD4+ T cells from PBMCs, cultured in vitro. These receptors all stem from a human donor in good health. The CDR3 runs from the conserved cysteine through the conserved F or W. The order of the fields is D gene, V gene, clone size, J gene, CDR3 DNA, CDR3 protein. A D gene is named only where the DNA matches it firmly. Some rows have no size entry. The others give once, few or many, or a class for an expanded clone.

d_gene: .; v_gene: TRBV5-6; abundance: .; j_gene: TRBJ2-1; CDR3nt: TGTGCCAGCAGCTCAGTAGGCAATGAGCAGTTCTTC; CDR3aa: CASSSVGNEQFF
d_gene: .; v_gene: TRBV6-5; abundance: once; j_gene: TRBJ2-5; CDR3nt: TGTGCCAGCAACCCGAACTTGGGACGGGAGACCCAGTACTTC; CDR3aa: CASNPNLGRETQYF
d_gene: .; v_gene: TRBV4-2; abundance: few; j_gene: TRBJ2-2; CDR3nt: TGTGCCAGCAGCCAAGGGGTTGGGAGCGAAACCGGGGAGCTGTTTTTT; CDR3aa: CASSQGVGSETGELFF
d_gene: TRBD1; v_gene: TRBV30; abundance: .; j_gene: TRBJ2-1; CDR3nt: TGTGCCCTTTTGCGACAGGGCTCCTACAATGAGCAGTTCTTC; CDR3aa: CALLRQGSYNEQFF
d_gene: TRBD2; v_gene: TRBV7-2; abundance: .; j_gene: TRBJ2-1; CDR3nt: TGTGCCAGCAGCTTATTTTTGGCGGGGGGGCGTGAGCAGTTCTTC; CDR3aa: CASSLFLAGGREQFF
d_gene: .; v_gene: TRBV5-4; abundance: .; j_gene: TRBJ1-5; CDR3nt: TGTGCCAGCAGCTTTCAGGGTAGCAATCAGCCCCAGCATTTT; CDR3aa: CASSFQGSNQPQHF
d_gene: .; v_gene: TRBV30; abundance: .; j_gene: TRBJ2-3; CDR3nt: TGTGCCTGGAGTGTACCAGGGGTAGATACGCAGTATTTT; CDR3aa: CAWSVPGVDTQYF
d_gene: TRBD1; v_gene: TRBV12-5; abundance: .; j_gene: TRBJ2-7; CDR3nt: TGTGCTAGTGGCTACTCCTTTGGGACAGGGGAATACGAGCAGTACTTC; CDR3aa: CASGYSFGTGEYEQYF
d_gene: .; v_gene: TRBV3-1/TRBV3-2; abundance: .; j_gene: TRBJ1-2; CDR3nt: TGTGCCAGCAGCCCCACGTGGGGGCGCTTAGGAGGCTACACCTTC; CDR3aa: CASSPTWGRLGGYTF
d_gene: TRBD2; v_gene: TRBV6-1; abundance: .; j_gene: TRBJ2-3; CDR3nt: TGTGCCAGCAGTGAGGGACTAGCGGGAGGGCCTAAAGATACGCAGTATTTT; CDR3aa: CASSEGLAGGPKDTQYF
d_gene: .; v_gene: TRBV9; abundance: .; j_gene: TRBJ1-4; CDR3nt: TGTGCCAGCAGCGCGACAGCAACTAATGAAAAACTGTTTTTT; CDR3aa: CASSATATNEKLFF
d_gene: TRBD1; v_gene: TRBV4-1; abundance: .; j_gene: TRBJ1-6; CDR3nt: TGCGCCAGCAGCCCGGGACAGGGGGCTGGGAATTCACCCCTCCACTTT; CDR3aa: CASSPGQGAGNSPLHF
d_gene: .; v_gene: TRBV11-2; abundance: .; j_gene: TRBJ2-5; CDR3nt: TGTGCCAGCAGGTTAGGGGGGCCCGTCGAGACCCAGTACTTC; CDR3aa: CASRLGGPVETQYF
d_gene: .; v_gene: TRBV6-6; abundance: .; j_gene: TRBJ2-1; CDR3nt: TGTGCCAGCAGTTACCACGCCTCGGGAAATGAGCAGTTCTTC; CDR3aa: CASSYHASGNEQFF
d_gene: .; v_gene: TRBV30; abundance: .; j_gene: TRBJ1-5; CDR3nt: TGTGCCTGGTCTTCACCAGGGCGCAATCAGCCCCAGCATTTT; CDR3aa: CAWSSPGRNQPQHF
d_gene: .; v_gene: TRBV7-2; abundance: .; j_gene: TRBJ1-1; CDR3nt: TGTGCCAGCAGCTCGAAAAACACTGAAGCTTTCTTT; CDR3aa: CASSSKNTEAFF
d_gene: .; v_gene: TRBV25-1; abundance: .; j_gene: TRBJ2-5; CDR3nt: TGTGCCAGCAGTAACCCCGGGACCGCCCAGGGGAAGCAGTACTTC; CDR3aa: CASSNPGTAQGKQYF
d_gene: .; v_gene: TRBV6-1; abundance: .; j_gene: TRBJ1-6; CDR3nt: TGTGCCAGCAGTGAAGACAGGGAGGCGACACCCCTCCACTTT; CDR3aa: CASSEDREATPLHF
d_gene: TRBD1; v_gene: TRBV19; abundance: .; j_gene: TRBJ2-2; CDR3nt: TGTGCCAGTAGTAGCCTTACCGGGACAGCGACGAACACCGGGGAGCTGTTTTTT; CDR3aa: CASSSLTGTATNTGELFF
d_gene: .; v_gene: TRBV6-6; abundance: .; j_gene: TRBJ1-4; CDR3nt: TGTGCCAGCAGAACCAATGGGGAAACTAATGAAAAACTGTTTTTT; CDR3aa: CASRTNGETNEKLFF
d_gene: .; v_gene: TRBV7-8; abundance: .; j_gene: TRBJ1-4; CDR3nt: TGTGCCAGCAGCTTAGGGGGTTACGATGAAAAACTGTTTTTT; CDR3aa: CASSLGGYDEKLFF
d_gene: TRBD2; v_gene: TRBV3-1/TRBV3-2; abundance: .; j_gene: TRBJ2-2; CDR3nt: TGTGCCAGCAGCCAAGCTGGACTAGGTTGGGCCGGGGAGCTGTTTTTT; CDR3aa: CASSQAGLGWAGELFF
d_gene: .; v_gene: TRBV4-3; abundance: .; j_gene: TRBJ2-3; CDR3nt: TGCGCCAGCAGCCCGGTCCCACAGGCGCATACGCAGTATTTT; CDR3aa: CASSPVPQAHTQYF
d_gene: TRBD1; v_gene: TRBV7-6; abundance: few; j_gene: TRBJ1-4; CDR3nt: TGTGCCAGCAGCTTTTACAGGGGCGAAAAACTGTTTTTT; CDR3aa: CASSFYRGEKLFF
d_gene: .; v_gene: TRBV9; abundance: .; j_gene: TRBJ2-7; CDR3nt: TGTGCCAGCAGCGTAGGCGCAGGGGAGGGTCGCGAGCAGTACTTC; CDR3aa: CASSVGAGEGREQYF
d_gene: .; v_gene: TRBV28; abundance: .; j_gene: TRBJ2-7; CDR3nt: TGTGCCAGCAGTTTGGGCAGCACCGGCGAGCAGTACTTC; CDR3aa: CASSLGSTGEQYF
d_gene: .; v_gene: TRBV7-2; abundance: .; j_gene: TRBJ1-3; CDR3nt: TGTGCCAGCAGCTCCGACCGACAGGACTCTGGAAACACCATATATTTT; CDR3aa: CASSSDRQDSGNTIYF
d_gene: .; v_gene: TRBV3-1/TRBV3-2; abundance: .; j_gene: TRBJ2-3; CDR3nt: TGTGCCAGCAGCCAAGAGACCCCGGGGACCTTCACAGATACGCAGTATTTT; CDR3aa: CASSQETPGTFTDTQYF
d_gene: .; v_gene: TRBV6-6; abundance: .; j_gene: TRBJ2-3; CDR3nt: TGTGCCAGCAGAAAAGGGGAAAGCACAGATACGCAGTATTTT; CDR3aa: CASRKGESTDTQYF
d_gene: .; v_gene: TRBV7-2; abundance: once; j_gene: TRBJ1-1; CDR3nt: TGTGCCAGCAGCTTCTACGAGGGCGGGGGCACTGAAGCTTTCTTT; CDR3aa: CASSFYEGGGTEAFF
d_gene: .; v_gene: TRBV18; abundance: .; j_gene: TRBJ1-4; CDR3nt: TGTGCCAGCTCACCAAATCCTACGAATATGGAAAAACTGTTTTTT; CDR3aa: CASSPNPTNMEKLFF
d_gene: .; v_gene: TRBV6-4; abundance: once; j_gene: TRBJ2-2; CDR3nt: TGTGCCAGCAGCAAGGAGTCGGGCCGGGTCACCGGGGAGCTGTTTTTT; CDR3aa: CASSKESGRVTGELFF
d_gene: TRBD1; v_gene: TRBV11-3; abundance: .; j_gene: TRBJ2-3; CDR3nt: TGTGCCAGCAGCTTAGATCAGGGGGCCGCAGATACGCAGTATTTT; CDR3aa: CASSLDQGAADTQYF
d_gene: .; v_gene: TRBV6-4; abundance: few; j_gene: TRBJ2-7; CDR3nt: TGTGCCACCCTGGATCACAGACCCTTTCTCCACGAGCAGTACTTC; CDR3aa: CATLDHRPFLHEQYF
d_gene: .; v_gene: TRBV5-4; abundance: .; j_gene: TRBJ2-2; CDR3nt: TGTGCCAGCAGCTCGGGGGCTCAGGCCCGGGAGCTGTTTTTT; CDR3aa: CASSSGAQARELFF
d_gene: TRBD2; v_gene: TRBV28; abundance: .; j_gene: TRBJ2-1; CDR3nt: TGTGCCAGCAGCACCCCGGGACTAGGGGATGAGCAGTTCTTC; CDR3aa: CASSTPGLGDEQFF